The 18 T cell receptor beta chains below come from one sample, sequenced in a study of blood T cell repertoires in COVID-19. Sequenced by immunoSEQ multiplex PCR; TCRdb stores in-frame clones only, minus some. The data contain roughly 200,000 clones, around 91% of them singletons. The specimen was peripheral blood. Receptors were obtained from a man aged 45-60 years with acute or convalescent COVID-19.

V usage is TRBV14 and J usage is TRBJ1-1; D uncertain. V was clipped by 2 bases and J by 1 base, with 14 bases between them. Germline CDR1 SGHDN, CDR2 FVKESK. The CDR3 is made up of 16 amino acids. CDR3 DNA sequence: TGTGCCAGCAGCCAAACCGCCGGGAGCGGGAACACTGAAGCTTTCTTT. This gives the protein CASSQTAGSGNTEAFF.

V is TRBV20-1 and J is TRBJ2-7; the match to TRBD2 covers 8 bases. The germline V gene has CDR1 DFQATT and CDR2 SNEGSKA (reference sequence). The CDR3 consists of 15 residues. The V gene end was trimmed by 3 bases and the J gene end by 5 bases; junction bases not matched to a gene: 12. This CDR3 is CSASKREGRGHEQYF. The CDR3 nucleotides are TGCAGTGCTAGTAAACGGGAGGGCCGTGGGCACGAGCAGTACTTC.

This clone was counted between two and nine times. J is TRBJ1-6 and V is TRBV13; TRBD1 agrees at 10 bases. Germline V gene lookup returns CDR1 PRHDT and CDR2 FYEKMQ (reference sequence). The V gene end was trimmed by 4 bases and the J gene end by 9 bases; junction bases not matched to a gene: 3. The CDR3 spans 14 residues. CDR3 DNA: TGTGCCAGCAGCTCACGGACAGGGGGTTCACCCCTCCACTTT. It codes for CASSSRTGGSPLHF.

The chain is built from TRBV28 and TRBJ1-2; D ambiguous. The germline V gene encodes CDR1 MDHEN and CDR2 SYDVKM. V lost 4 bases, J lost 3 bases, and 3 bases lay in between. CDR3 length: 11 amino acids. The CDR3 spells CASSSHYGYTF. CDR3 in DNA: TGTGCCAGCAGTTCTCACTATGGCTACACCTTC.

The chain carries TRBV9 and TRBJ2-5; 8 bases fit TRBD1. The CDR3 spans 15 residues. The V segment lost 0 bases and the J segment 4 bases; nucleotides outside the gene matches: 5. Per germline, CDR1 SGDLS and CDR2 YYNGEE. The chain's CDR3 is CASSVGHGQGETQYF. The DNA of the CDR3 is TGTGCCAGCAGCGTAGGCCACGGACAGGGAGAGACCCAGTACTTC.

This chain links TRBV6-6 with TRBJ2-1; 8 bases are a match to TRBD1. Germline CDR1 MNHNY, CDR2 SVGAGI (reference sequence). The CDR3 covers 15 residues. Germline trimming cut 6 bases from V and 3 bases from J; bases unmatched to any gene: 7. The CDR3 is CASSLTGTGYNEQFF. In DNA form, the CDR3 reads TGTGCCAGCAGCCTAACCGGGACAGGCTACAATGAGCAGTTCTTC.

The chain uses TRBV10-2 and TRBJ1-6; no clear D. The V gene lost 3 bases and the J gene lost 5 bases, with 8 bases spanning the gap. Germline-derived CDR1 and CDR2 are WSHSY and SAAADI. This CDR3 comprises 14 residues. CDR3 sequence (DNA): TGCGCCAGCAGTGAAGGCGGCAATAATTCACCCCTCCACTTT. This codes for CASSEGGNNSPLHF.

The chain carries TRBV28 and TRBJ1-1, with 7 bases aligning to TRBD1. V dropped 8 bases and J dropped 6; count of bases not matched to a gene: 9. The CDR3 spans 13 residues. CDR1 is MDHEN and CDR2 is SYDVKM in the germline V gene. Written as DNA, the CDR3 is TGTGCCAGCCTAATAGGGGGCGGGGCTGAAGCTTTCTTT. It codes for CASLIGGGAEAFF.

The chain couples TRBV2 to TRBJ2-2, with D perhaps TRBD2 (7 bases). This CDR3 is 14 amino acids long. Germline CDR1 SNHLY, CDR2 FYNNEI. The V gene lost 5 bases and the J gene lost 7 bases, with 14 bases spanning the gap. The CDR3 coding sequence is TGTGCCAGCAGTAACGGGGGGCCGAACGGGGAGCTGTTTTTT. Translated: CASSNGGPNGELFF.

This clone is a singleton in its sample. The chain employs TRBV7-2 and TRBJ1-5; 11 bases align to TRBD1. The CDR3 extends over 18 amino acids. Looked up from germline, CDR1 is SGHTA and CDR2 is FQGNSA. V trimming: 3 bases; J trimming: 4 bases; junction bases outside the gene matches: 11. In DNA, the CDR3 is TGTGCCAGCAGCTTTGTCGGGACAGGGGGAGGAAGGAATCAGCCCCAGCATTTT. Its translation: CASSFVGTGGGRNQPQHF.

The gene calls are TRBV2 and TRBJ1-6; D gene unclear. The CDR3 has 12 residues. Trimming took off 6 bases at V and 10 bases at J, with 10 bases between the two ends. Germline V gives CDR1 SNHLY, CDR2 FYNNEI. This CDR3 is CASSARLSPLHF. In DNA, the CDR3 is TGTGCCAGCAGCGCCAGGTTGTCACCCCTCCACTTT. The whole variable domain, remainder taken from reference TRBV2 and TRBJ1-6, is EPEVTQTPSHQVTQMGQEVILRCVPISNHLYFYWYRQILGQKVEFLVSFYNNEISEKSEIFDDQFSVERPDGSNFTLKIRSTKLEDSAMYFCASSARLSPLHFGNGTRLTVT.

J is TRBJ1-4 and V is TRBV5-1; D is uncertain. V was shortened by 2 bases and J by 5 bases, with 10 bases between the two germline ends. The CDR3 spans 14 residues. Per the germline V gene, CDR1 is SGHRS and CDR2 is YFSETQ. The chain's CDR3 is CASSFWAQNEKLFF. The CDR3 DNA sequence: TGCGCCAGCAGCTTCTGGGCCCAGAATGAAAAACTGTTTTTT.

The chain uses TRBV19 and TRBJ2-1, with TRBD2 matching over 10 bases. The V gene end was trimmed by 4 bases and the J gene end by 1 base; junction bases not matched to a gene: 13. This CDR3 spans 19 amino acids. Germline lookup yields CDR1 LNHDA and CDR2 SQIVND (reference sequence). The CDR3 DNA reads TGTGCCAGTAGTACGGGACTAGCGTCGCGGCTGGTGTCCTACAATGAGCAGTTCTTC. Protein product: CASSTGLASRLVSYNEQFF.

This chain joins TRBV4-1 and TRBJ2-6; 12 bases are shared with TRBD1. The CDR3 loop spans 20 amino acids. Germline CDR1 MGHRA, CDR2 YSYEKL. The junction had 11 bases not matched to a gene; V was cut back by 1 base and J by 4 bases. CDR3 DNA: TGCGCCAGCAGCCAAGCCCCAACGGGACAGGGGGCGGCAGGGGCCAACGTCCTGACTTTC. This sequence encodes CASSQAPTGQGAAGANVLTF.

The J gene is TRBJ1-2, the V gene TRBV2; the match to TRBD1 covers 8 bases. CDR1 and CDR2 from the germline V gene are SNHLY and FYNNEI. Trimming removed 6 bases from V and 5 bases from J; junction bases left unmatched: 5. The CDR3 runs 13 residues. In DNA, the CDR3 is TGTGCCAGCAGGGAGACAGGGGTTTATGGCTACACCTTC. This encodes CASRETGVYGYTF.

This clone was detected once. The chain recombines TRBV7-2 with TRBJ1-1, with TRBD1 as a possible D gene (5 bases). The germline V gene encodes CDR1 SGHTA and CDR2 FQGNSA. V gave up 4 bases and J gave up 3 bases, with 15 bases separating them. CDR3 length: 15 residues. The CDR3: CASSSLGGGDTEAFF. DNA for the CDR3: TGTGCCAGCAGCTCTCTCGGGGGTGGGGACACTGAAGCTTTCTTT.

This chain joins TRBV27 and TRBJ1-5; D remains ambiguous. The V gene lost 3 bases and the J gene lost 4 bases, with 7 bases spanning the gap. Germline CDR1 and CDR2: MNHEY and SMNVEV (reference sequence). The CDR3 sequence is 13 residues long. CDR3 sequence: CASSFVSNQPQHF. The DNA of the CDR3 is TGTGCCAGCAGTTTCGTCTCGAATCAGCCCCAGCATTTT.

The chain is built from TRBV27 and TRBJ2-7; TRBD1 matches at 12 bases. This CDR3 is built from 17 residues. Germline lookup yields CDR1 MNHEY and CDR2 SMNVEV (reference sequence). V was clipped by 8 bases and J by 6 bases; unmatched bases: 17. The CDR3 loop reads CASAILAGTGGRGEQYF. The CDR3 DNA reads TGTGCCAGCGCAATCTTGGCCGGGACAGGGGGCAGGGGCGAGCAGTACTTC.